One and the same sample provided the 17 T cell receptor beta chains below, sequenced in a study of long-term antiretroviral therapy in people with HIV. Survey level was the resolution at which the v3.0 immunoSEQ assay ran. The protocol was immunoSEQ multiplex PCR, while the TCRdb copy is restricted to in-frame clones and leaves out a portion. Among fewer than 20,000 clones, 90% to 95% were seen once, and the ten largest hold roughly 4.5%. The sequencing used unsorted PBMCs, collected 6 to 6.5 years after starting antiretroviral therapy. Receptors were obtained from a woman between 50 and 59 years old with HIV.

The chain combines TRBV5-1 with TRBJ2-3; maybe TRBD2 (7 bases). The CDR3 has 15 residues. Trimming took 4 bases from V and 2 from J, leaving 14 bases between them. CDR1 SGHRS and CDR2 YFSETQ come from the germline V gene. This chain's CDR3 is CASSEGGATTDTQYF. As DNA, the CDR3 is TGCGCCAGCAGCGAGGGGGGGGCTACCACAGATACGCAGTATTTT.

The chain links TRBV6-4 to TRBJ1-1; tentatively, D is TRBD1 (6 bases). V was clipped by 7 bases and J by 3 bases, with 15 bases between them. Germline V CDR1 and CDR2: MRHNA, SNTAGT. The CDR3 covers 14 residues. CDR3 region: CASKMDSYDTEAFF. CDR3 coding DNA: TGTGCCAGCAAGATGGACAGCTACGACACTGAAGCTTTCTTT.

This chain joins TRBV7-9 and TRBJ2-1; D unclear. Trimming cost V 5 bases and J 4 bases, with 18 bases left between them. In germline, CDR1 is SEHNR, CDR2 FQNEAQ (reference sequence). This CDR3 has 16 amino acids. In nucleotides, the CDR3 is TGTGCCAGCAGCCCCCCTGATACGTACTCTTACAATGAGCAGTTCTTC. This translates into CASSPPDTYSYNEQFF.

The chain joins TRBV7-9 to TRBJ1-5, with D maybe TRBD1 (5 bases). CDR3 length equals 12 residues. The germline gives CDR1 SEHNR, CDR2 FQNEAQ (reference sequence). Trimming took off 6 bases at V and 4 bases at J, with 7 bases between the two ends. The CDR3 is CASSQGNQPQHF. The DNA for the CDR3 is TGTGCCAGCAGTCAGGGAAATCAGCCCCAGCATTTT.

The genes are TRBV18 and TRBJ2-7; D tentatively reads TRBD1 or TRBD2 (5 bases each). This CDR3 comprises 19 residues. The V end was cut by 4 bases, the J end by 0 bases, with 25 bases between. Germline V gene sequence: CDR1 KGHSH, CDR2 LQKENI. The CDR3 loop reads CASSLLPPLEGLSSYEQYF. CDR3 sequence (DNA): TGTGCCAGCTCACTTCTTCCACCGCTAGAGGGGTTGAGCTCCTACGAGCAGTACTTC. Full variable domain (rest looked up from reference TRBV18 and TRBJ2-7): NAGVMQNPRHLVRRRGQEARLRCSPMKGHSHVYWYRQLPEEGLKFMVYLQKENIIDESGMPKERFSAEFPKEGPSILRIQQVVRGDSAAYFCASSLLPPLEGLSSYEQYFGPGTRLTVT.

This clone was observed once. The chain couples TRBV29-1 to TRBJ2-1; 11 bases align to TRBD2. The CDR3 consists of 15 residues. The trim removed 5 bases at V and 5 bases at J, leaving 8 bases unmatched. CDR1 is SQVTM, CDR2 ANQGSEA, per germline. The CDR3 loop reads CSVRAGTSGNNEQFF. DNA of the CDR3: TGCAGCGTTAGGGCTGGGACTAGCGGCAACAATGAGCAGTTCTTC.

The CDR3 reads CASSDTGSTDTQYF. Here the CDR3 DNA reads TGTGCCAGTAGCGATACAGGAAGCACAGATACGCAGTATTTT. The chain has TRBV19 and TRBJ2-3; TRBD1 might be the D (5 bases). Trimming removed 6 bases from V and 0 bases from J, with 10 bases in between. The CDR3 has 14 amino acids. CDR1 is LNHDA and CDR2 is SQIVND in the germline V gene (reference sequence).

The genes are TRBV13 and TRBJ2-2; D gene unclear. Germline V gives CDR1 PRHDT, CDR2 FYEKMQ (reference sequence). The length of the CDR3 is 14 residues. Trimming cost V 5 bases and J 6 bases, with 13 bases left between them. The CDR3 nucleotides are TGTGCCAGCAGCCCCGGGTCGTCGCCCGGGGAGCTGTTTTTT. Its translation: CASSPGSSPGELFF.

Only one count was recorded for this clone. V is TRBV7-9 and J is TRBJ2-3; 12 bases are shared with TRBD2. V was clipped by 5 bases and J by 1 base; unmatched bases: 4. There are 16 residues in the CDR3. Germline CDR1 and CDR2: SEHNR and FQNEAQ (reference sequence). The CDR3 DNA sequence: TGTGCCAGCAGCATAAGACTAGCGGGAGGCACAGATACGCAGTATTTT. Protein product: CASSIRLAGGTDTQYF. Together with reference TRBV7-9 and TRBJ2-3, the CDR3 gives the full variable domain: DTGVSQNPRHKITKRGQNVTFRCDPISEHNRLYWYRQTLGQGPEFLTYFQNEAQLEKSRLLSDRFSAERPKGSFSTLEIQRTEQGDSAMYLCASSIRLAGGTDTQYFGPGTRLTVL.

V gene TRBV5-6 combines with J gene TRBJ2-1, with D possibly being TRBD1 (6 bases). Germline V gives CDR1 SGHDT, CDR2 YYEEEE. The ends were cut back, 3 bases at V and 1 base at J, with 11 bases in the middle. CDR3 size: 15 residues. Written as DNA, the CDR3 is TGTGCCAGCAGCTACCTCGACAGGTCCTACAATGAGCAGTTCTTC. It codes for CASSYLDRSYNEQFF.

V usage is TRBV18 and J usage is TRBJ2-1; the D gene is possibly TRBD2 (6 bases). Germline V gene sequence: CDR1 KGHSH, CDR2 LQKENI. This CDR3 has 14 residues. V was shortened by 0 bases and J by 12 bases, with 15 bases between the two germline ends. The CDR3 here is CASSPPYGSFAQFF. For the CDR3, the DNA is TGTGCCAGCTCACCACCGTACGGGAGCTTTGCGCAGTTCTTC.

The chain uses TRBV7-2 and TRBJ2-3; D is perhaps TRBD2 (6 bases). V lost 7 bases and J lost 1, with 18 bases in between. The CDR3 is 16 residues long. Germline V gene sequence: CDR1 SGHTA, CDR2 FQGNSA. The CDR3 protein is CASNLSGKGRTDTQYF. DNA of the CDR3: TGTGCCAGCAACCTTAGCGGCAAGGGTCGCACAGATACGCAGTATTTT. Drawing the rest from reference TRBV7-2 and TRBJ2-3, the complete variable domain is GAGVSQSPSNKVTEKGKDVELRCDPISGHTALYWYRQSLGQGLEFLIYFQGNSAPDKSGLPSDRFSAERTGGSVSTLTIQRTQQEDSAVYLCASNLSGKGRTDTQYFGPGTRLTVL.

The rearrangement links TRBV11-2 to TRBJ1-2; 7 nucleotides agree with TRBD1. Per germline, CDR1 SGHAT and CDR2 FQNNGV. Losses at the gene ends were 0 bases for V and 12 bases for J; bases not matched to a gene: 7. The CDR3 contains 13 residues. The CDR3 nucleotides are TGTGCCAGCAGCTTAGAACGGACAGGCTTGAACACCTTC. Amino acids: CASSLERTGLNTF.

The chain links TRBV9 to TRBJ1-2, with D perhaps TRBD1 (5 bases). CDR1 SGDLS and CDR2 YYNGEE come from the germline V gene. Trimming took 4 bases from V and 5 from J, leaving 18 bases between them. There are 15 residues in the CDR3. CDR3 residues: CASSPRVGEGYGYTF. The CDR3 DNA reads as TGTGCCAGCAGCCCTCGGGTGGGAGAGGGGTATGGCTACACCTTC.

V and J are TRBV5-4 and TRBJ2-5; D uncertain. Trimming left V 1 base short and J 1 base short, with 5 bases between. This CDR3 is 13 amino acids long. The V gene's germline CDR1 is SGHNT and CDR2 YYREEE (reference sequence). CDR3 amino acids: CASSLPSQETQYF. The CDR3 nucleotides read TGTGCCAGCAGCTTGCCCTCCCAAGAGACCCAGTACTTC.

This sequence joins TRBV2 and TRBJ1-3; D remains unclear. Looked up from germline, CDR1 is SNHLY and CDR2 is FYNNEI. CDR3 length: 14 amino acids. V lost 7 bases, J lost 5 bases, and 15 bases lay in between. This CDR3 is CASITGSIRNTIYF. In DNA form, the CDR3 reads TGTGCCAGCATTACGGGATCCATTCGAAACACCATATATTTT.

V is TRBV6-1 and J is TRBJ2-4, with TRBD1 identical over 9 bases. Germline CDR1 is MNHNS and CDR2 is SASEGT. This CDR3 comprises 18 residues. Trimming took 4 bases from V and 0 from J; bases not matched to a gene: 10. The CDR3 reads CASSAGTGSNIAKNIQYF. CDR3 bases: TGTGCCAGCAGTGCCGGGACAGGGAGTAACATAGCCAAAAACATTCAGTACTTC.